Listed here are 7 T cell receptor beta chains from one sample, sequenced in a study of T-cell reconstitution after alpha-beta-depleted transplantation in children. The authors prepared the TCRbeta library with unique molecular identifiers. MiXCR, run by TCRdb on the PCR reads, gives a single entry per CDR3 protein. The data contain approximately 390,000 distinct CDR3 sequences, roughly a tenth of them singletons. This sample comprised PBMCs from the stem cell graft donor, obtained from the stem cell graft. The receptors come from a human donor who donated a stem cell graft to a child with acute myeloid leukemia.

In its sample, this clonotype was seen a few times. The rearrangement links TRBV5-1 to TRBJ2-3, with 13 bases lining up with TRBD2. CDR3 length equals 18 residues. Germline CDR1 and CDR2: SGHRS and YFSETQ. V shed 4 bases, J shed 6 bases, and the junction held 14 bases outside the gene matches. The CDR3 sequence is CASSRTSGGPHFSDTQYF. DNA of the CDR3: TGCGCCAGCAGCAGGACTAGCGGGGGCCCTCACTTTTCCGATACGCAGTATTTT. The complete variable domain, with remaining parts taken from reference TRBV5-1 and TRBJ2-3, reads KAGVTQTPRYLIKTRGQQVTLSCSPISGHRSVSWYQQTPGQGLQFLFEYFSETQRNKGNFPGRFSGRQFSNSRSEMNVSTLELGDSALYLCASSRTSGGPHFSDTQYFGPGTRLTVL.

This clonotype has more than one count but fewer than ten. This chain links TRBV7-9 with TRBJ2-3; TRBD2 aligns across 12 bases. V lost 3 bases to trimming and J lost 4 bases; unmatched junction nucleotides: 5. CDR3 size: 16 residues. The germline V gene has CDR1 SEHNR and CDR2 FQNEAQ (reference sequence). CDR3 nucleotide sequence: TGTGCCAGCAGCTTCCTAGCGGGGGGGCGAGCAGATACGCAGTATTTT. This codes for CASSFLAGGRADTQYF.

A few counts support this clonotype. The chain employs TRBV11-2 and TRBJ2-7, with TRBD2 identical over 12 bases. V trimming: 5 bases; J trimming: 2 bases; junction bases outside the gene matches: 13. The germline gives CDR1 SGHAT, CDR2 FQNNGV. The CDR3 loop spans 18 amino acids. The CDR3 loop reads CASSRTFFGLAGTYEQYV. The CDR3 nucleotides read TGTGCCAGCAGCCGGACCTTCTTCGGACTAGCGGGGACCTACGAGCAGTACGTC.

The rearrangement joins TRBV12-5 to TRBJ2-3; 13 nucleotides line up with TRBD2. The CDR3 is 15 amino acids. CDR1 is LGHNT, CDR2 FRNRAP, per germline. V dropped 6 bases and J dropped 4; count of bases not matched to a gene: 4. In nucleotides, the CDR3 is TGTGCTAGTGGCTCCGGGACTAGCGGGGCAGATACGCAGTATTTT. Encoded protein: CASGSGTSGADTQYF.

The chain carries TRBV12-3 or TRBV12-4 and TRBJ2-7, with D tentatively TRBD1 (6 bases). V was cut by 3 bases and J by 1 base, with 13 bases left in between. This CDR3 has 15 amino acids. CDR3 sequence: CASSFILQGSYEQYF. DNA for the CDR3: TGTGCCAGCAGTTTCATCCTACAGGGTTCCTACGAGCAGTACTTC.

At least ten counts were recorded for this clonotype. The rearrangement links TRBV11-2 to TRBJ1-2, with D tentatively TRBD1 (6 bases). The germline V gene has CDR1 SGHAT and CDR2 FQNNGV. The V gene lost 4 bases and the J gene lost 4 bases, with 13 bases spanning the gap. The CDR3 has 14 amino acids. CDR3 nucleotide sequence: TGTGCCAGCAGCTCGTTGACAGGCATCTATGGCTACACCTTC. Translation: CASSSLTGIYGYTF.

The V call is TRBV30, the J call TRBJ2-7; D possibly corresponds to TRBD2 (5 bases). Germline-derived CDR1 and CDR2 are GTSNPN and SVGIG (reference sequence). This CDR3 is built from 17 residues. Trimming removed 0 bases at V and 4 bases at J, with 22 bases between. CDR3 sequence (DNA): TGTGCCTGGAGTGTACATCGGCTAGCCGAAACCGGGTACGAGCAGTACTTC. Translated: CAWSVHRLAETGYEQYF.